This TCR beta chain was profiled in a study of blood T cells in healthy people across ages. Study observations and caveats: While age rose, TCR beta diversity per million T cells dropped in a roughly linear way. Greater diversity and more naive CD4+ cells were seen in long-lived donors than in aged donors.

A second about 6 to 12 cycle PCR used barcoded and J-beta primers. Each TCR beta cDNA got a 12-nucleotide random molecular identifier. Samples each returned at least 2.5 million CDR3-containing paired-end reads. MiXCR, applied by TCRdb to the 5' RACE reads, yields one record per CDR3 protein. The data contain about 290,000 distinct CDR3 sequences, roughly a quarter of them singletons. Trimming shortened V by 5 bases and J by 4 bases, and 15 bases separated the two germline ends. The CDR3 has 15 amino acids. Germline CDR1 is SGHTA and CDR2 is FQGTGA. A remark on this clonotype: Its matching antigen is unknown.

Source material: blood. This receptor was identified in a woman in her 70s in good health. V usage is TRBV7-3 and J usage is TRBJ2-1; tentatively, D is TRBD1 (6 bases). The CDR3 reads CASSEGGQYYNEQFF. The CDR3 coding sequence is TGTGCCAGCAGCGAGGGCGGACAGTATTACAATGAGCAGTTCTTC.